The sequence of this T cell receptor (beta chain) was determined in a study of cytomegalovirus exposure and HLA in healthy donors. This PCR relied on a set of 60 Vbeta primers and 13 Jbeta primers. Clones were sequenced by immunoSEQ multiplex PCR, and TCRdb holds only the in-frame ones, with some missing. Of 150,000 to 200,000 clones listed, around three quarters are singletons. The CDR3 loop spans 15 amino acids. CDR1 and CDR2 from the germline V gene are SEHNR and FQNEAQ (reference sequence). J lost 2 bases, V lost 3 bases, and 4 bases had no gene match. The specimen sequenced was PBMCs. V usage is TRBV7-9 and J usage is TRBJ2-3, with TRBD2 matching 8 bases. This receptor was obtained from a woman in her thirties in good health and CMV-seronegative. Written as DNA, the CDR3 is TGTGCCAGCAGCTTCTACGGGGGGGACACAGATACGCAGTATTTT. Amino acid sequence: CASSFYGGDTDTQYF.